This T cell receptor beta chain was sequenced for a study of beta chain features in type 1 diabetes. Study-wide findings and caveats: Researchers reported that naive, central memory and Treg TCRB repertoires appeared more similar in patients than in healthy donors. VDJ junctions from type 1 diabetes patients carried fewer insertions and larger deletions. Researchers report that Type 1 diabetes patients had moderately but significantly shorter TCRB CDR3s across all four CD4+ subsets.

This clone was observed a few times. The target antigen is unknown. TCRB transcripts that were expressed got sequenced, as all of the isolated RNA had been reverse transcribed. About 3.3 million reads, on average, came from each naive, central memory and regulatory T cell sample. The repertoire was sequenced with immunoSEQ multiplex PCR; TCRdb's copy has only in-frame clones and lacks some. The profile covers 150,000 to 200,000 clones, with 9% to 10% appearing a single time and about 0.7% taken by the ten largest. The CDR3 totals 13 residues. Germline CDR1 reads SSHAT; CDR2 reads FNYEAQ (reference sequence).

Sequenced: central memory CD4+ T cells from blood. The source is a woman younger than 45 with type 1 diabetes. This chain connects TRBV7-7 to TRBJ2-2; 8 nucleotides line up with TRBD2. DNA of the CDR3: TGTGCTAGCGCCAGCGGGGGCACCGGGGAGCTGTTTTTT. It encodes CASASGGTGELFF. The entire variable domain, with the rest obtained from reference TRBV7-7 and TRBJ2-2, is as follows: GAGVSQSPRYKVTKRGQDVTLRCDPISSHATLYWYQQALGQGPEFLTYFNYEAQPDKSGLPSDRFSAERPEGSISTLTIQRTEQRDSAMYRCASASGGTGELFFGEGSRLTVL.